Below, 2 T cell receptor beta chains from the same sample are listed, as sequenced in a study of T cells in localized non-small cell lung cancer. Sequenced by immunoSEQ multiplex PCR; TCRdb stores in-frame clones only, minus some. The table includes some 64,000 clones, 85% to 90% detected once. The specimen comprised peripheral blood, sampled before any cancer treatment. These receptors originate from a woman aged 40 to 75 with stage I lung adenocarcinoma.

The chain couples TRBV6-1 to TRBJ1-2; 7 bases are shared with TRBD1. Germline V gene sequence: CDR1 MNHNS, CDR2 SASEGT. The CDR3 spans 13 residues. Germline trimming cut 7 bases from V and 5 bases from J; bases unmatched to any gene: 7. The CDR3 sequence: CASIRDSTYGYTF. The CDR3 DNA reads TGTGCCAGCATTCGGGACAGCACTTATGGCTACACCTTC.

The V and J genes are TRBV25-1 and TRBJ2-3; D unresolved. Trimming pared 3 bases from V and 6 bases from J, leaving 13 bases between. The CDR3 is 14 amino acids. Germline CDR1 MGHDK, CDR2 SYGVNS. CDR3 in amino acids: CASSDRLERDTQYF. The CDR3 DNA reads as TGTGCCAGCAGTGATCGGCTAGAGAGGGATACGCAGTATTTT.